This is a list of T cell receptor beta chains from one sample in a study of blood T cell repertoires in COVID-19. Clones were sequenced by immunoSEQ multiplex PCR, and TCRdb holds only the in-frame ones, with some missing. The table has 200,000 or so clones, 70% to 85% seen once. The specimen was peripheral blood. These receptors were collected from a human donor with acute or convalescent COVID-19. The donor label of this sample is uncertain. The CDR3 runs from the conserved cysteine through the conserved F or W. D genes are given only for firm matches. Expanded clones are given a class, and other clones once, few, many or no size at all.

j_gene	v_gene	abundance	d_gene	CDR3nt	CDR3aa
TRBJ2-7	TRBV3-1/TRBV3-2	-	TRBD2	TGTGCCAGCAGAAGGGCTAGCGGGGTCGGGGAGCAGTACTTC	CASRRASGVGEQYF
TRBJ1-1	TRBV30	-	TRBD1	TGTGCCTGGAGTGTATACAGGGGGCGCGGGCACACTGAAGCTTTCTTT	CAWSVYRGRGHTEAFF
TRBJ2-5	TRBV5-8	-	TRBD2	TGTGCCAGCAGGCGGGGGCAAGAGACCCAGTACTTC	CASRRGQETQYF
TRBJ2-7	TRBV3-1/TRBV3-2	-	TRBD2	TGTGCCAGCAGCCAAGGGCGGGGTAGCGGGAACTACGAGCAGTACTTC	CASSQGRGSGNYEQYF
TRBJ2-3	TRBV30	-	TRBD1	TGTGCCTGGAGGGGACAGGGTCGAGATACGCAGTATTTT	CAWRGQGRDTQYF
TRBJ1-3	TRBV5-1	once	TRBD1	TGCGCCAGCTCTTCCCGACAGGGGTCAAACACCATATATTTT	CASSSRQGSNTIYF
TRBJ2-3	TRBV7-3	few	-	TGTGCCAGCAGCAAAGTTAACAGGGCCACAGATACGCAGTATTTT	CASSKVNRATDTQYF
TRBJ1-4	TRBV14	-	-	TGTGCCAGCAGCCAAGATTTAGCACCGAGGTGGGAAAAACTGTTTTTT	CASSQDLAPRWEKLFF
TRBJ2-5	TRBV6-5	-	TRBD1	TGTGCCAGCAGTTACTCGACAGGGAAGGAGACCCAGTACTTC	CASSYSTGKETQYF
TRBJ2-7	TRBV6-5	-	TRBD1	TGTGCCACCGGACAGGGCGGCTACGAGCAGTACTTC	CATGQGGYEQYF